Here is one T cell receptor beta chain with its context. The antigen is undetermined. These data come from a study of CD4 T cells in relation to SARS-CoV-2 and coronaviruses. Study-wide background: TCR beta CDR3s were sequenced after approximately 9-day antigen culture of PBMCs.

J lost 3 bases, V lost 5 bases, and 5 bases had no gene match. CDR1 and CDR2 from the germline V gene are LNHDA and SQIVND (reference sequence). This CDR3 is 14 amino acids long. Only in-frame clones appear in the TCRdb table, and some are missing; sequencing was by immunoSEQ multiplex PCR. The table has 23,000 or so clones, approximately 72% seen once; the top ten hold 9.5% to 15%. Unexposed donor CD4+ T cells date from about 2011-2019, before the COVID-19 pandemic. CD4+ T cells were isolated from the cells after around 11 days of culture. This sequence originates from a human donor in good health. The sample was CD4+ T cells from PBMCs, cultured in vitro. The chain carries TRBV19 and TRBJ2-5, with TRBD2 identical over 8 bases. Written as DNA, the CDR3 is TGTGCCAGTAGTGTCTCCGGGAGGGAAGAGACCCAGTACTTC. Its translation: CASSVSGREETQYF. Looking up the rest from reference TRBV19 and TRBJ2-5 gives the full variable domain: DGGITQSPKYLFRKEGQNVTLSCEQNLNHDAMYWYRQDPGQGLRLIYYSQIVNDFQKGDIAEGYSVSREKKESFPLTVTSAQKNPTAFYLCASSVSGREETQYFGPGTRLLVL.